The 15 T cell receptor beta chains below were found in one sample sequenced in a study of T cell changes during pregnancy in multiple sclerosis. Assay: immunoSEQ multiplex PCR; the TCRdb copy retains only in-frame clones and omits some. The sample has around 60,000 clones, over 85% seen once. Here the sequenced sample was CD4+ T cells from peripheral blood mononuclear cells, taken before pregnancy. The source of these receptors is a female donor with multiple sclerosis, enrolled in a pregnancy study.

V is TRBV7-2 and J is TRBJ2-2, with TRBD2 matching 13 bases. CDR1 SGHTA and CDR2 FQGNSA come from the germline V gene. V lost 4 bases to trimming and J lost 5 bases; unmatched junction nucleotides: 10. The CDR3 sequence is 18 residues long. Here the CDR3 DNA reads TGTGCCAGCAGCTCACCTGGACTAGCGGGAGTTGAGACCGGGGAGCTGTTTTTT. This translates into CASSSPGLAGVETGELFF.

This chain links TRBV18 with TRBJ2-1; weak D call: TRBD1 (5 bases). The CDR3 is made up of 14 amino acids. Germline V gene lookup returns CDR1 KGHSH and CDR2 LQKENI. The germline V and J ends were trimmed by 3 bases and 6 bases, with 12 bases remaining between them. This CDR3 is CASSPITGPNEQFF. In nucleotides, the CDR3 is TGTGCCAGCTCACCTATCACAGGACCCAATGAGCAGTTCTTC.

V is TRBV19 and J is TRBJ1-1; D perhaps matches TRBD1 (5 bases). This CDR3 has 14 amino acids. Trimming removed 5 bases from V and 3 bases from J, with 13 bases in between. In germline, CDR1 is LNHDA, CDR2 SQIVND (reference sequence). The CDR3 here is CASSPKDTYTEAFF. CDR3 DNA: TGTGCCAGTAGTCCCAAGGACACCTACACTGAAGCTTTCTTT.

The V call is TRBV19, the J call TRBJ1-4, with D possibly TRBD1 on 5 matching bases. Deletions cut 4 bases from V and 7 bases from J, with 10 bases between. The CDR3 sequence is 13 residues long. The germline CDR1 and CDR2 sequences are LNHDA and SQIVND (reference sequence). Here the CDR3 DNA reads TGTGCCAGTAGTACAGGGAGGAGTGAAAAACTGTTTTTT. This translates into CASSTGRSEKLFF.

The chain carries TRBV6-6 and TRBJ1-1; possibly TRBD1 for D (5 bases). This CDR3 has 14 residues. Germline V gene data show CDR1 as MNHNY and CDR2 as SVGAGI (reference sequence). V lost 0 bases, J lost 1 base, and 6 bases lay in between. The CDR3 bases are TGTGCCAGCAGTTACTCGCAGGGGAACACTGAAGCTTTCTTT. Protein: CASSYSQGNTEAFF.

The chain carries TRBV27 and TRBJ2-1; TRBD2 matches 7 bases. The trim removed 8 bases at V and 10 bases at J, leaving 11 bases unmatched. This CDR3 spans 13 amino acids. From germline, CDR1 is MNHEY and CDR2 SMNVEV (reference sequence). This CDR3 reads CASDLSPTSEQFF. In DNA, the CDR3 is TGTGCCAGCGACCTCTCCCCGACTAGCGAGCAGTTCTTC.

The chain joins TRBV5-6 to TRBJ1-2; 8 nucleotides line up with TRBD1. V lost 0 bases to trimming and J lost 0 bases; unmatched junction nucleotides: 4. The CDR3 loop spans 16 amino acids. Germline lookup yields CDR1 SGHDT and CDR2 YYEEEE. The CDR3 DNA follows: TGTGCCAGCAGCTTGGGCGGGACAGGTGCTAACTATGGCTACACCTTC. Protein product: CASSLGGTGANYGYTF.

The chain uses TRBV29-1 and TRBJ2-1; D call uncertain. The CDR3 runs to 11 residues. Germline V gene data show CDR1 as SQVTM and CDR2 as ANQGSEA. The ends were cut back, 5 bases at V and 5 bases at J, with 7 bases in the middle. CDR3 sequence: CSVNRHNEQFF. The CDR3 region has the DNA TGCAGCGTTAACAGACACAATGAGCAGTTCTTC.

V gene TRBV5-1 combines with J gene TRBJ2-7, with D perhaps matching TRBD1 (9 bases). CDR1 is SGHRS and CDR2 is YFSETQ in the germline V gene. The length of the CDR3 is 16 residues. V lost 1 base and J 5 bases, leaving 19 bases between the germline ends. The CDR3 DNA sequence: TGCGCCAGCAGCTTGATAGCGGGACAGGGTGTTGACGAGCAGTACTTC. Amino acid sequence: CASSLIAGQGVDEQYF.

V gene TRBV4-2 combines with J gene TRBJ1-5; unclear D gene. With 0 bases removed from V and 7 bases from J, the gap between germline ends came to 7 bases. CDR1 LGHNA and CDR2 YNFKEQ come from the germline V gene. The CDR3 loop spans 13 amino acids. The CDR3 loop is CASSQEGGQPQHF. In nucleotides, the CDR3 is TGTGCCAGCAGCCAAGAAGGAGGACAGCCCCAGCATTTT.

The chain combines TRBV28 with TRBJ2-7, with TRBD2 as a possible D gene (5 bases). Germline V CDR1 and CDR2: MDHEN, SYDVKM. This CDR3 is built from 13 residues. V dropped 6 bases and J dropped 7 bases, with 16 bases sitting between them. The CDR3 sequence is CASRSDYQFEQYF. Here the CDR3 DNA reads TGTGCCAGCAGATCAGACTACCAATTTGAGCAGTACTTC.

The rearrangement links TRBV18 to TRBJ2-5; 9 bases map to TRBD1. The CDR3 is made up of 14 amino acids. V shed 3 bases and J 4 bases; nucleotides not matched to a gene: 3. Germline CDR1 is KGHSH and CDR2 is LQKENI. CDR3 region: CASSPETGGETQYF. The CDR3 DNA reads TGTGCCAGCTCACCGGAGACAGGGGGAGAGACCCAGTACTTC.

This clone is a singleton in its sample. V gene TRBV5-1 combines with J gene TRBJ2-2; 8 nucleotides match TRBD2. Germline values: CDR1 SGHRS, CDR2 YFSETQ. After removal of 2 bases from V and 6 bases from J, the junction contained 9 bases not matched to a gene. This CDR3 region has 16 residues. The CDR3 region has the DNA TGCGCCAGCAGCTTTGGTCGGGAGGGCCTTTCCGGGGAGCTGTTTTTT. Translating gives CASSFGREGLSGELFF.

V gene TRBV13 combines with J gene TRBJ2-1; 8 bases align to TRBD2. V was pared by 2 bases and J by 2 bases, with 2 bases of the junction left unmatched. The germline CDR1 and CDR2 sequences are PRHDT and FYEKMQ (reference sequence). CDR3 length: 15 residues. The CDR3, as DNA: TGTGCCAGCAGCTTATATAGCGGGACCTACAATGAGCAGTTCTTC. This gives the protein CASSLYSGTYNEQFF.

This sequence joins TRBV10-3 and TRBJ2-1; TRBD1 agrees at 7 bases. The junction had 14 bases not matched to a gene; V was cut back by 6 bases and J by 6 bases. CDR1 is ENHRY, CDR2 SYGVKD, per germline. This CDR3 spans 16 amino acids. In DNA, the CDR3 is TGTGCCATCAGCTCACTTTCGGGACAGCGAAGCAATGAGCAGTTCTTC. It is translated as CAISSLSGQRSNEQFF.